Below, 15 T cell receptor beta chains from the same sample are listed, as sequenced in a study of OX40 agonist ivuxolimab in advanced cancers. Clones were read by immunoSEQ multiplex PCR, and TCRdb kept only the in-frame ones, dropping some. The sample consists of tens of thousands of clones, around 93% of them appearing once. The sequencing here drew on CD4+ or CD8+ T cells sorted from blood, taken in a trial of the OX40 agonist ivuxolimab. Every receptor here comes from an adult with an advanced solid tumor such as melanoma, head and neck, liver or kidney cancer.

The chain has TRBV30 and TRBJ1-2; D possibly corresponds to TRBD1 (5 bases). This CDR3 region has 14 residues. The V end was cut by 4 bases, the J end by 5 bases, with 17 bases between. Germline V gene lookup returns CDR1 GTSNPN and CDR2 SVGIG (reference sequence). The CDR3 here is CAWTPGWGRYGYTF. In DNA form, the CDR3 reads TGTGCCTGGACTCCTGGGTGGGGGAGGTATGGCTACACCTTC.

This clone was seen a single time. The chain carries TRBV7-2 and TRBJ2-1, with D unresolved. Germline assignment: CDR1 SGHTA and CDR2 FQGNSA. This CDR3 contains 11 residues. Deletions cut 6 bases from V and 8 bases from J, with 8 bases between. The CDR3 coding sequence is TGTGCCAGCAGTGCCCTTTATGAGCAGTTCTTC. It codes for CASSALYEQFF.

CDR3 protein: CASSTQGLADSYEQYF. In nucleotides, the CDR3 is TGTGCCAGCAGCACCCAGGGACTAGCGGACTCCTACGAGCAGTACTTC. The chain uses TRBV4-2 and TRBJ2-7; 11 bases are a match to TRBD2. The V gene end was trimmed by 5 bases and the J gene end by 0 bases; junction bases not matched to a gene: 6. There are 16 residues in the CDR3. Germline values: CDR1 LGHNA, CDR2 YNFKEQ.

J is TRBJ1-3 and V is TRBV28; TRBD1 matches 7 bases. In germline, CDR1 is MDHEN, CDR2 SYDVKM. The J segment lost 0 bases and the V segment lost 8 bases, leaving 10 bases of the junction unmatched. The CDR3 extends over 16 amino acids. The CDR3 loop is CASAWGQPSSGNTIYF. The CDR3 nucleotides read TGTGCCAGCGCCTGGGGACAGCCGAGCTCTGGAAACACCATATATTTT. Full variable domain (remainder filled in from reference TRBV28 and TRBJ1-3): DVKVTQSSRYLVKRTGEKVFLECVQDMDHENMFWYRQDPGLGLRLIYFSYDVKMKEKGDIPEGYSVSREKKERFSLILESASTNQTSMYLCASAWGQPSSGNTIYFGEGSWLTVV.

The J gene is TRBJ2-5, the V gene TRBV6-6; TRBD2 is a possible D gene (5 bases). Trimming pared 5 bases from V and 5 bases from J, leaving 12 bases between. The CDR3 runs to 13 residues. CDR1 and CDR2 from the germline V gene are MNHNY and SVGAGI (reference sequence). As DNA, the CDR3 is TGTGCCAGCAGTGAGGGAGTAGGGGAGACCCAGTACTTC. It is translated as CASSEGVGETQYF.

The J gene is TRBJ1-1, the V gene TRBV7-9; TRBD1 is a possible D gene (5 bases). The CDR3 length is 11 residues. V dropped 8 bases and J dropped 7 bases, with 11 bases sitting between them. CDR1 is SEHNR and CDR2 is FQNEAQ in the germline V gene (reference sequence). CDR3 DNA sequence: TGTGCCAGCGGGGGGACCGATGAAGCTTTCTTT. The encoded protein is CASGGTDEAFF.

The CDR3: CASSLDRGPYNEQFF. In DNA form, the CDR3 reads TGTGCCAGTAGCCTGGACAGGGGCCCCTACAATGAGCAGTTCTTC. V is TRBV19 and J is TRBJ2-1; 9 nucleotides match TRBD1. The CDR3 is made up of 15 amino acids. V shed 6 bases, J shed 2 bases, and the junction held 5 bases outside the gene matches. Germline assignment: CDR1 LNHDA and CDR2 SQIVND (reference sequence).

This CDR3 reads CASSVSDSYEQYF. The CDR3, as DNA: TGTGCCAGCAGCGTATCAGACTCCTACGAGCAGTACTTC. The chain is built from TRBV9 and TRBJ2-7; D not certain. The CDR3 runs to 13 residues. The V gene's germline CDR1 is SGDLS and CDR2 YYNGEE. Trimming removed 1 base at V and 0 bases at J, with 5 bases between.

A single count supports this clone. This chain joins TRBV29-1 and TRBJ2-3, with 9 bases lining up with TRBD2. Germline CDR1 is SQVTM and CDR2 is ANQGSEA. Unmatched junction bases numbered 4, after V lost 1 base and J lost 2 bases. The CDR3 has 15 amino acids. The CDR3 loop reads CSVEGRLADTDTQYF. CDR3 sequence (DNA): TGCAGCGTTGAAGGTCGACTAGCGGACACAGATACGCAGTATTTT.

The chain is built from TRBV13 and TRBJ2-3; no clear D. The CDR3 runs 14 residues. With 0 bases removed from V and 6 bases from J, the gap between germline ends came to 10 bases. Looked up from germline, CDR1 is PRHDT and CDR2 is FYEKMQ (reference sequence). CDR3 amino acids: CASSLGLTRDTQYF. DNA for the CDR3: TGTGCCAGCAGCTTAGGCCTCACGCGGGATACGCAGTATTTT.

The chain joins TRBV5-4 to TRBJ2-2; no firm D call. The V gene's germline CDR1 is SGHNT and CDR2 YYREEE (reference sequence). The length of the CDR3 is 13 residues. Trimming cost V 0 bases and J 4 bases, with 4 bases left between them. CDR3 bases: TGTGCCAGCAGCTTGGGTACCACCGGGGAGCTGTTTTTT. This codes for CASSLGTTGELFF.

The V gene is TRBV7-9, the J gene TRBJ2-5; D is perhaps TRBD1 (6 bases). Looked up from germline, CDR1 is SEHNR and CDR2 is FQNEAQ (reference sequence). V was pared by 1 base and J by 3 bases, with 12 bases between. This CDR3 region has 15 residues. The CDR3 region has the DNA TGTGCCAGCAGCTTAGAAGGGGGTCCGGAAGAGACCCAGTACTTC. Translated: CASSLEGGPEETQYF.

V and J are TRBV28 and TRBJ2-7, with unresolved D. V was clipped by 4 bases and J by 3 bases, with 7 bases between them. The CDR3 is 12 residues long. Germline CDR1 reads MDHEN; CDR2 reads SYDVKM. Written as DNA, the CDR3 is TGTGCCAGCAGTTGGACGGACTACGAGCAGTACTTC. This gives the protein CASSWTDYEQYF.

The rearrangement joins TRBV7-9 to TRBJ2-3; unclear D gene. From germline, CDR1 is SEHNR and CDR2 FQNEAQ (reference sequence). The length of the CDR3 is 12 residues. V was cut by 5 bases and J by 3 bases, with 6 bases left in between. The CDR3 coding sequence is TGTGCCAGCAGCCCTGAAACAGATACGCAGTATTTT. It specifies CASSPETDTQYF. The full variable domain, rest sourced from reference TRBV7-9 and TRBJ2-3, is DTGVSQNPRHKITKRGQNVTFRCDPISEHNRLYWYRQTLGQGPEFLTYFQNEAQLEKSRLLSDRFSAERPKGSFSTLEIQRTEQGDSAMYLCASSPETDTQYFGPGTRLTVL.

The V and J genes are TRBV5-4 and TRBJ2-1; D is perhaps TRBD1 or TRBD2 (5 bases each). This CDR3 has 14 amino acids. Germline V gene lookup returns CDR1 SGHNT and CDR2 YYREEE (reference sequence). The V end was cut by 6 bases, the J end by 10 bases, with 20 bases between. This CDR3 reads CASNPTLGVREQFF. CDR3 DNA sequence: TGTGCCAGCAACCCCACCCTGGGGGTTCGGGAGCAGTTCTTC.